A single T cell receptor beta chain is shown here with its context. Germline CDR1 DFQATT, CDR2 SNEGSKA (reference sequence). The ends lost 2 bases at V and 5 bases at J; junction bases unmatched: 11. The CDR3 contains 16 residues. Together with a sample-barcoded 5' primer, a J-beta primer mix was included in a second PCR lasting roughly 6 to 12 cycles. CDR3-containing paired-end reads numbering at least 2.5 million came from each sample. TCRdb itself ran the 5' RACE reads through MiXCR, one entry per CDR3 protein. The sample holds 650,000 to 1,000,000 distinct CDR3 sequences, 35% to 40% seen once. The sample comes from a study of blood T cells in healthy people across ages. Overall study: Capture via template switching afforded approximately one barcoded beta molecule per two T cells.

This TCR derives from a man younger than 30 in good health. The specimen was blood. The genes are TRBV20-1 and TRBJ2-3; 9 nucleotides align to TRBD1. CDR3 sequence: CSARKKRDREGDTQYF. CDR3 sequence (DNA): TGCAGTGCTAGAAAAAAACGGGACAGGGAGGGAGATACGCAGTATTTT.